This entry lists 16 T cell receptor beta chains sequenced from one sample in a study of blood T cell repertoires in COVID-19. Here immunoSEQ multiplex PCR was the method, and the copy in TCRdb shows in-frame clones only, minus some. The sample includes fewer than 50,000 clones, roughly 85% of them seen just once. Input material: peripheral blood. The receptor set was obtained from a man aged 55 to 69 with COVID-19, enrolled during active disease.

The chain is built from TRBV6-1 and TRBJ2-3; TRBD1 matches 7 bases. V lost 2 bases, J lost 2 bases, and 13 bases stayed unmatched. The CDR3 loop spans 18 amino acids. Germline CDR1 MNHNS, CDR2 SASEGT. CDR3: CASSEPFLDRVDTDTQYF. In DNA form, the CDR3 reads TGTGCCAGCAGTGAACCATTTCTTGACAGGGTTGACACAGATACGCAGTATTTT.

This chain links TRBV4-3 with TRBJ2-3; 9 nucleotides line up with TRBD2. The CDR3 loop spans 17 amino acids. The V segment lost 4 bases and the J segment 4 bases; nucleotides outside the gene matches: 12. Germline CDR1 LGHNA, CDR2 YSLEER. The CDR3 DNA sequence: TGCGCCAGCAGCCCCTCGAGTAGCGGGAGTTTGGCAGATACGCAGTATTTT. This gives the protein CASSPSSSGSLADTQYF.

The rearrangement links TRBV30 to TRBJ2-1; the match to TRBD2 covers 7 bases. Germline assignment: CDR1 GTSNPN and CDR2 SVGIG (reference sequence). J lost 5 bases, V lost 8 bases, and 12 bases had no gene match. CDR3 size: 14 residues. CDR3 sequence (DNA): TGTGCCGGACTACCGGGACTACTTAACAATGAGCAGTTCTTC. Amino acids: CAGLPGLLNNEQFF.

V gene TRBV6-5 combines with J gene TRBJ2-7; 9 bases are a match to TRBD2. This CDR3 spans 16 amino acids. Germline V gene lookup returns CDR1 MNHEY and CDR2 SVGAGI. V lost 4 bases, J lost 4 bases, and 11 bases stayed unmatched. The CDR3 region has the DNA TGTGCCAGCAGTTCCTACTCGTCTAGCGGGACTTACGAGCAGTACTTC. This encodes CASSSYSSSGTYEQYF.

The J gene is TRBJ2-7, the V gene TRBV2; 10 nucleotides align to TRBD1. With 7 bases clipped from V and 1 base from J, the junction kept 4 bases outside the gene matches. The V gene's germline CDR1 is SNHLY and CDR2 FYNNEI. This CDR3 is 14 amino acids long. DNA of the CDR3: TGTGCCAGCAAGCGACAGGGGGCTTCCTACGAGCAGTACTTC. It is translated as CASKRQGASYEQYF.

V usage is TRBV5-1 and J usage is TRBJ1-3; 8 bases line up with TRBD1. The CDR3 is 18 residues long. Unmatched junction bases numbered 8, after V lost 0 bases and J lost 0 bases. Per germline, CDR1 SGHRS and CDR2 YFSETQ. CDR3 sequence reads: CASSLDGDRSFSGNTIYF. The CDR3 region has the DNA TGCGCCAGCAGCTTGGATGGGGACAGGTCTTTCTCTGGAAACACCATATATTTT.

The V call is TRBV27, the J call TRBJ1-5; D is unclear. CDR3 length: 15 amino acids. Between the trimmed V and J ends, which lost 5 bases and 5 bases, there was a span of 16 bases. Looked up from germline, CDR1 is MNHEY and CDR2 is SMNVEV (reference sequence). The CDR3 DNA reads as TGTGCCAGCAGTCAAACGGGAGAAGTGTATCAGCCCCAGCATTTT. Residues: CASSQTGEVYQPQHF.

V gene TRBV4-2 combines with J gene TRBJ1-3; D may be TRBD1 (5 bases). Germline-derived CDR1 and CDR2 are LGHNA and YNFKEQ. The CDR3 is made up of 16 amino acids. V was shortened by 0 bases and J by 1 base, with 10 bases between the two germline ends. The CDR3 nucleotides read TGTGCCAGCAGCCAAGATCAGGGTTTGTCTGGAAACACCATATATTTT. It is translated as CASSQDQGLSGNTIYF.

The rearrangement links TRBV18 to TRBJ1-1, with unresolved D. The CDR3 contains 14 residues. Germline V gene sequence: CDR1 KGHSH, CDR2 LQKENI. Trimming pared 2 bases from V and 3 bases from J, leaving 10 bases between. CDR3 amino acids: CASSPSHADTEAFF. The CDR3 bases are TGTGCCAGCTCACCAAGTCACGCGGACACTGAAGCTTTCTTT.

V is TRBV5-1 and J is TRBJ2-7, with D possibly matching TRBD2 (6 bases). There are 13 residues in the CDR3. The V gene lost 8 bases and the J gene lost 4 bases, with 16 bases spanning the gap. Per germline, CDR1 SGHRS and CDR2 YFSETQ. As DNA, the CDR3 is TGCGCCAGTTCGGAGGGCGCAAGATACGAGCAGTACTTC. Amino acids: CASSEGARYEQYF.

The V gene is TRBV19, the J gene TRBJ1-5; D perhaps matches TRBD1 (6 bases). V lost 7 bases to trimming and J lost 8 bases, with 18 bases between them. The CDR3 totals 14 residues. Germline V CDR1 and CDR2: LNHDA, SQIVND (reference sequence). CDR3 DNA: TGTGCCAGTACCCACAGGGATGGTCGGGAGCCCCAGCATTTT. It translates to CASTHRDGREPQHF.

The chain recombines TRBV24-1 with TRBJ1-5; perhaps TRBD1 as D (5 bases). Germline V gene sequence: CDR1 KGHDR, CDR2 SFDVKD. The length of the CDR3 is 15 residues. V was clipped by 3 bases and J by 1 base, with 9 bases between them. CDR3 DNA sequence: TGTGCCACCAGTGATGCCAGGGTAAGCAATCAGCCCCAGCATTTT. Its translation: CATSDARVSNQPQHF.

The V gene is TRBV19, the J gene TRBJ2-1, with TRBD2 matching 9 bases. The germline gives CDR1 LNHDA, CDR2 SQIVND (reference sequence). With V trimmed by 4 bases and J by 5 bases, 6 bases remained unmatched. The CDR3 loop spans 15 amino acids. The CDR3 sequence is CASSSWTSAHNEQFF. CDR3 sequence (DNA): TGTGCCAGTAGTAGCTGGACTAGCGCACACAATGAGCAGTTCTTC.

This clone was recorded once. The chain combines TRBV25-1 with TRBJ2-3, with D perhaps matching TRBD1 (5 bases). The CDR3 consists of 16 residues. In germline, CDR1 is MGHDK, CDR2 SYGVNS. V gave up 5 bases and J gave up 0 bases, with 15 bases separating them. CDR3: CASSRGRQTSTDTQYF. The CDR3 nucleotides read TGTGCCAGCAGTCGTGGACGACAGACAAGCACAGATACGCAGTATTTT.

The V call is TRBV6-2 or TRBV6-3, the J call TRBJ2-7, with 9 bases fitting TRBD1. Trimming at V came to 2 bases and at J to 2 bases, leaving 7 bases not matched to a gene. CDR3 length equals 16 residues. CDR1 is MNHEY, CDR2 SVGEGT, per germline. CDR3 amino acids: CASSYSSGTGTYEQYF. CDR3 DNA: TGTGCCAGCAGTTACAGCTCCGGGACAGGGACCTACGAGCAGTACTTC.

The V gene is TRBV27, the J gene TRBJ1-2; 11 bases agree with TRBD1. The CDR3 covers 18 residues. The germline CDR1 and CDR2 sequences are MNHEY and SMNVEV (reference sequence). The ends lost 4 bases at V and 0 bases at J; junction bases unmatched: 10. This CDR3 is CASSSARDRGTANYGYTF. CDR3 coding DNA: TGTGCCAGCAGTTCCGCCCGGGACAGGGGGACCGCTAACTATGGCTACACCTTC.